Each of the 9 T cell receptor beta chains below was sequenced from the same sample in a study of blood T cells in healthy people across ages. A sample-barcoded 5' primer and a J-beta primer mix were used in a second PCR of roughly 7 to 11 cycles. Each CDR3 protein gets one entry after TCRdb re-called the 5' RACE reads with MiXCR. The table shows about 1.6 million distinct CDR3 sequences, with 30% to 35% occurring only once. Specimen: blood. Source of these receptors: a woman in her twenties or thirties in good health.

The J gene is TRBJ2-5, the V gene TRBV11-2, with D possibly being TRBD2 (6 bases). Looked up from germline, CDR1 is SGHAT and CDR2 is FQNNGV. Trimming took 5 bases from V and 11 from J, leaving 21 bases between them. The CDR3 covers 14 residues. The CDR3 DNA reads as TGTGCCAGCAGCCCCGCCCCCACCGGAGGGGAGCAGTACTTC. Its protein is CASSPAPTGGEQYF.

The genes are TRBV18 and TRBJ2-1; no reliable D call. Trimming cost V 4 bases and J 3 bases, with 13 bases left between them. Germline loops: CDR1 KGHSH, CDR2 LQKENI. The CDR3 runs 15 residues. The CDR3 loop reads CASSLLTSDYNEQFF. CDR3 nucleotide sequence: TGTGCCAGCTCACTACTTACCAGCGACTACAATGAGCAGTTCTTC.

The gene calls are TRBV4-1 and TRBJ2-6; 10 positions agree with TRBD2. In germline, CDR1 is MGHRA, CDR2 YSYEKL. This CDR3 has 20 residues. V dropped 4 bases and J dropped 1; count of bases not matched to a gene: 13. CDR3: CASSPRGLAGVLSGANVLTF. The CDR3 nucleotides read TGCGCCAGCAGCCCCCGGGGCCTAGCGGGAGTCCTGTCTGGGGCCAACGTCCTGACTTTC.

V and J are TRBV10-3 and TRBJ2-2; perhaps D is TRBD1 or TRBD2 (5 bases each). CDR1 is ENHRY, CDR2 SYGVKD, per germline. V was cut by 11 bases and J by 6 bases, with 19 bases left in between. There are 14 residues in the CDR3. CDR3 loop: CALKGPGMAGELFF. CDR3 nucleotide sequence: TGTGCCCTCAAGGGACCAGGGATGGCCGGGGAGCTGTTTTTT.

This clonotype was counted a few times. V usage is TRBV20-1 and J usage is TRBJ2-7, with D hard to call. Trimming removed 7 bases from V and 1 base from J, with 14 bases in between. The CDR3 sequence is 13 residues long. Looked up from germline, CDR1 is DFQATT and CDR2 is SNEGSKA (reference sequence). CDR3 region: CSVRVGGSYEQYF. CDR3 coding DNA: TGCAGTGTTCGGGTGGGTGGGTCCTACGAGCAGTACTTC.

The rearrangement uses TRBV7-3 and TRBJ2-3, with 10 bases aligning to TRBD2. Germline V lookup: CDR1 SGHTA, CDR2 FQGTGA. Germline trimming cut 5 bases from V and 4 bases from J; bases unmatched to any gene: 6. The CDR3 length is 15 residues. The CDR3 spells CASSSTSGVADTQYF. The CDR3 DNA follows: TGTGCCAGCAGCAGTACTAGCGGGGTCGCAGATACGCAGTATTTT.

This clonotype has a handful of counts. This chain connects TRBV6-1 to TRBJ2-1; D may be TRBD2 (5 bases). The CDR3 has 13 residues. V was pared by 4 bases and J by 6 bases, with 10 bases between. Germline V gives CDR1 MNHNS, CDR2 SASEGT. CDR3 DNA sequence: TGTGCCAGCAGTGGAGAGGGTGGCAATGAGCAGTTCTTC. Translated, it gives CASSGEGGNEQFF.

This chain uses TRBV4-1 with TRBJ2-2, with 14 bases lining up with TRBD2. Germline CDR1 MGHRA, CDR2 YSYEKL. This CDR3 has 16 residues. The J segment lost 6 bases and the V segment lost 4 bases, leaving 4 bases of the junction unmatched. DNA for the CDR3: TGCGCCAGCAGCCCGGGACTAGCGGGAGTCGCCGGGGAGCTGTTTTTT. This translates into CASSPGLAGVAGELFF.

The sample holds a few counts of this clonotype. The rearrangement links TRBV9 to TRBJ2-7, with D uncertain. The ends were cut back, 0 bases at V and 5 bases at J, with 9 bases in the middle. The CDR3 has 13 residues. Germline V gene data show CDR1 as SGDLS and CDR2 as YYNGEE. CDR3: CASSVAGFNEQYF. The CDR3 region has the DNA TGTGCCAGCAGCGTAGCTGGGTTCAACGAGCAGTACTTC.